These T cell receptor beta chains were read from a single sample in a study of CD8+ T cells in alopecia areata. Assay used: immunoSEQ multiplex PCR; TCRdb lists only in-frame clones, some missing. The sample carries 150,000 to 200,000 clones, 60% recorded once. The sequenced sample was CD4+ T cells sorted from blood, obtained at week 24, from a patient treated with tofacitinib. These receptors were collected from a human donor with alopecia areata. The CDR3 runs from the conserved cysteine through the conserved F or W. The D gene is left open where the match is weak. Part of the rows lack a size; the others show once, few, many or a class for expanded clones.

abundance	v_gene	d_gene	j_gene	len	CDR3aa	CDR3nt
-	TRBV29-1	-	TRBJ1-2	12	CSVGRSNYGYTF	TGCAGCGTTGGTAGATCTAACTATGGCTACACCTTC
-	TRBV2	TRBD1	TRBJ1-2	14	CASTNGQGLYGYTF	TGTGCCAGCACCAACGGACAGGGACTTTATGGCTACACCTTC
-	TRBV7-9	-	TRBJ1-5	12	CASSLPLWPQHF	TGTGCCAGCAGCTTACCCCTTTGGCCCCAGCATTTT
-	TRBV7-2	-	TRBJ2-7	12	CASSLPVLEQYF	TGTGCCAGCAGCCTACCCGTCCTTGAGCAGTACTTC
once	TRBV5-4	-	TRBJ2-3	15	CASSLGDRSTDTQYF	TGTGCCAGCAGCTTGGGCGACAGGAGCACAGATACGCAGTATTTT
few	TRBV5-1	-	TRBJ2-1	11	CASSPDNEQFF	TGCGCCAGCAGCCCCGACAATGAGCAGTTCTTC
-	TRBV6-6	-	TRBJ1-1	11	CASSYSGEAFF	TGTGCCAGCAGTTACTCAGGGGAAGCTTTCTTT
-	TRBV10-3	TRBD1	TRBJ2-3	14	CAISGQGRTDTQYF	TGTGCCATCAGTGGACAGGGGAGAACAGATACGCAGTATTTT
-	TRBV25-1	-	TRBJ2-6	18	CASSELDSTYSGANVLTF	TGTGCCAGCAGTGAACTTGACAGTACCTACTCTGGGGCCAACGTCCTGACTTTC
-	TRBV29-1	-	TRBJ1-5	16	CSALSAKGGSNQPQHF	TGCAGCGCCCTGAGCGCCAAGGGTGGAAGCAATCAGCCCCAGCATTTT
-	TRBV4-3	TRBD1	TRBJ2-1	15	CASSQDQGAYNEQFF	TGCGCCAGCAGCCAAGATCAGGGGGCCTACAATGAGCAGTTCTTC
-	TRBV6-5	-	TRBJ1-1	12	CASSPGPWGAFF	TGTGCCAGCAGTCCTGGCCCTTGGGGAGCTTTCTTT
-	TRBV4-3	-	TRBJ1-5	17	CASSQDSSRGLNQPQHF	TGCGCCAGCAGCCAAGATAGTTCCCGGGGCCTCAATCAGCCCCAGCATTTT
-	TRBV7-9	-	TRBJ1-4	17	CASSLGRTTATNEKLFF	TGTGCCAGCAGCTTAGGTCGAACGACAGCAACTAATGAAAAACTGTTTTTT
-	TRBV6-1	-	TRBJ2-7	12	CASTRGTGEQYF	TGTGCCAGCACCCGTGGCACGGGGGAGCAGTACTTC
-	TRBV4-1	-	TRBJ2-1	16	CASSQDPNVEFNEQFF	TGCGCCAGCAGCCAAGATCCCAACGTAGAATTCAATGAGCAGTTCTTC
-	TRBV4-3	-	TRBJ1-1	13	CASRQNMNTEAFF	TGCGCCAGCAGGCAAAATATGAACACTGAAGCTTTCTTT
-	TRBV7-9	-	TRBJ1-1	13	CASSLDSNTEAFF	TGTGCCAGCAGCTTAGACAGTAACACTGAAGCTTTCTTT
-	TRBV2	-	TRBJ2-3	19	CASSERSGLLVGHGDTQYF	TGTGCCAGCAGTGAAAGAAGTGGGCTACTAGTTGGGCACGGGGATACGCAGTATTTT
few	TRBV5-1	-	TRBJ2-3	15	CASSLAGVNTDTQYF	TGCGCCAGCAGCTTGGCCGGGGTAAACACAGATACGCAGTATTTT
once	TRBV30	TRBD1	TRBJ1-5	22	CAWSVRTTPATTAQGERQPQHF	TGTGCCTGGAGTGTAAGGACGACCCCGGCGACAACCGCACAGGGGGAGAGGCAGCCCCAGCATTTT
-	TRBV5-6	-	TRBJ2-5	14	CASSLGEYQETQYF	TGTGCCAGCAGCTTGGGCGAATATCAAGAGACCCAGTACTTC
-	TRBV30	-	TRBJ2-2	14	CAWSGVGGTGELFF	TGTGCCTGGAGTGGAGTAGGGGGAACCGGGGAGCTGTTTTTT
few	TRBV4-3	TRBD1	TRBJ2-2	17	CASSQGLGTGITGELFF	TGCGCCAGCAGCCAAGGTCTGGGGACAGGCATAACCGGGGAGCTGTTTTTT
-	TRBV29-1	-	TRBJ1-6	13	CSVREDLASPLHF	TGCAGCGTGAGAGAGGACCTGGCTTCACCCCTCCACTTT
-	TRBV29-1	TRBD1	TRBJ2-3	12	CSVGDSLDTQYF	TGCAGCGTCGGGGACAGTCTAGATACGCAGTATTTT
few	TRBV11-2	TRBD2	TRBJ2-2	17	CASSRRTGGGRTGELFF	TGTGCCAGCAGCCGCCGGACGGGCGGGGGACGGACCGGGGAGCTGTTTTTT
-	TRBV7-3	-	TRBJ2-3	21	CASSLPTRGEPDTKGTDTQYF	TGTGCCAGCAGCTTACCCACCCGTGGGGAGCCTGACACGAAAGGCACAGATACGCAGTATTTT
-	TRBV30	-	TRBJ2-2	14	CAWRGLHTSGELFF	TGTGCCTGGAGGGGCTTACATACCTCCGGGGAGCTGTTTTTT
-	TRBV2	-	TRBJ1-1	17	CASSERGIPPLNTEAFF	TGTGCCAGCAGTGAAAGGGGCATCCCGCCCCTGAACACTGAAGCTTTCTTT
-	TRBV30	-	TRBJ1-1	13	CAWSTLPNTEAFF	TGTGCCTGGAGTACACTGCCGAACACTGAAGCTTTCTTT